The 4 T cell receptor beta chains presented below share a single source sample, sequenced in a study of blood T cells in healthy people across ages. Primed by a sample-barcoded 5' primer and a J-beta primer mix, a second PCR proceeded for 7 to 11 cycles. One entry per CDR3 protein results from TCRdb running MiXCR on the 5' RACE reads. Of over a million distinct CDR3 sequences listed, 45% to 70% are singletons. Sequencing was carried out using blood. The receptors come from a man younger than 30 in good health.

This clonotype has more than one count but fewer than ten. The rearrangement uses TRBV20-1 and TRBJ2-1; D is perhaps TRBD1 (5 bases). V was trimmed by 4 bases and J by 4 bases, leaving 11 bases between them. The germline V gene encodes CDR1 DFQATT and CDR2 SNEGSKA (reference sequence). This CDR3 region has 13 residues. CDR3 sequence: CSATLTEYNEQFF. The CDR3 DNA is TGCAGTGCTACTCTGACAGAATACAATGAGCAGTTCTTC.

This clonotype has only a few counts. The chain joins TRBV7-2 to TRBJ2-5; D gene unclear. This CDR3 region has 13 residues. The V and J ends lost 3 bases and 2 bases respectively, with 7 bases between them. Germline V gene sequence: CDR1 SGHTA, CDR2 FQGNSA. The chain's CDR3 is CASSFTPQETQYF. DNA of the CDR3: TGTGCCAGCAGCTTCACACCTCAAGAGACCCAGTACTTC. The entire variable domain, with the rest obtained from reference TRBV7-2 and TRBJ2-5, is as follows: GAGVSQSPSNKVTEKGKDVELRCDPISGHTALYWYRQSLGQGLEFLIYFQGNSAPDKSGLPSDRFSAERTGGSVSTLTIQRTQQEDSAVYLCASSFTPQETQYFGPGTRLLVL.

This chain joins TRBV20-1 and TRBJ1-1, with 7 nucleotides matching TRBD1. This CDR3 has 16 residues. Germline V gene data show CDR1 as DFQATT and CDR2 as SNEGSKA (reference sequence). The V and J ends lost 6 bases and 1 base, in that order; junction bases with no gene match: 14. CDR3 protein: CSAPPGRGYQNTEAFF. The CDR3 region has the DNA TGCAGTGCCCCCCCCGGCAGGGGGTATCAGAACACTGAAGCTTTCTTT.

This chain connects TRBV29-1 to TRBJ2-5, with D possibly TRBD2 on 6 matching bases. This CDR3 has 18 amino acids. Trimming stripped 0 bases from V and 2 bases from J, with 22 bases between. Germline V gene data show CDR1 as SQVTM and CDR2 as ANQGSEA. CDR3 nucleotide sequence: TGCAGCGTTGAAGATCATAGGGTGGAGGGAACGTCGCAAGAGACCCAGTACTTC. As protein: CSVEDHRVEGTSQETQYF.